The 18 T cell receptor beta chains presented below share a single source sample, sequenced in a study of neurological immune-mediated disorders. MiXCR, run by TCRdb on the 5' RACE reads, gives a single entry per CDR3 protein. The sample records 25,000 to 30,000 distinct CDR3 sequences, approximately 6.6% being singletons. Sequenced sample: PBMCs. The receptors here all came from a woman aged 45-59 years in good health.

This clonotype occurred many times. The DNA for the CDR3 is TGTGCCAGCAGCGTAGGTGCAGGGTCTGTGACTGAAGCTTTCTTT. It encodes CASSVGAGSVTEAFF. The chain employs TRBV9 and TRBJ1-1; tentative D call: TRBD1 (5 bases). The CDR3 runs to 15 residues. Germline lookup yields CDR1 SGDLS and CDR2 YYNGEE. The germline V and J ends were trimmed by 0 bases and 5 bases, with 14 bases remaining between them.

This clonotype was recorded at least ten times. The V and J genes are TRBV21-1 and TRBJ2-1; TRBD2 is taken as the D call from the table, unchecked against the DNA. TRBV21-1 is a known pseudogene. CDR3 length equals 17 residues. The CDR3 region is CASSKVASASSYNEQFF. In DNA, the CDR3 is TGTGCCAGCAGCAAAGTGGCTAGCGCCAGCTCCTACAATGAGCAGTTCTTC.

This clonotype showed up many times. The V call is TRBV3-1, the J call TRBJ1-2, with D tentatively TRBD1 (6 bases). Germline CDR1 LGHDT, CDR2 YNNKEL (reference sequence). CDR3 length: 12 amino acids. V was pared by 6 bases and J by 6 bases, with 11 bases between. The chain's CDR3 is CASRQGRNGYTF. For the CDR3, the DNA is TGTGCCAGCAGACAGGGCCGGAATGGCTACACCTTC.

This clonotype was seen many times. The chain has TRBV20-1 and TRBJ1-6, with D tentatively TRBD1 (5 bases). Trimming cost V 3 bases and J 14 bases, with 23 bases left between them. The germline gives CDR1 DFQATT, CDR2 SNEGSKA (reference sequence). The CDR3 totals 15 residues. CDR3 residues: CSASDWGVSTSTLHF. CDR3 DNA: TGCAGTGCTAGTGATTGGGGGGTGTCCACCTCCACCCTCCACTTT.

This clonotype was counted at least ten times. This sequence joins TRBV7-2 and TRBJ1-4; D ambiguous. Trimming removed 0 bases at V and 8 bases at J, with 13 bases between. Germline V CDR1 and CDR2: SGHTA, FQGNSA. The CDR3 extends over 15 amino acids. This CDR3 is CASSLAPASYEKLFF. CDR3 coding DNA: TGTGCCAGCAGCTTAGCTCCGGCCTCGTACGAAAAACTGTTTTTT.

Ten or more counts support this clonotype. V usage is TRBV25-1 and J usage is TRBJ2-3, with D possibly matching TRBD1 (6 bases). The germline CDR1 and CDR2 sequences are MGHDK and SYGVNS. Trimming shortened V by 7 bases and J by 1 base, and 18 bases separated the two germline ends. The CDR3 runs to 16 residues. The CDR3 region is CASKGYNRDGTDTQYF. As DNA, the CDR3 is TGTGCCAGCAAGGGGTACAACAGGGATGGCACAGATACGCAGTATTTT.

This clonotype has a count of ten or more. This chain joins TRBV12-3 or TRBV12-4 and TRBJ1-2; D is unclear. V shed 4 bases and J shed 8 bases, with 11 bases lying between them. This CDR3 contains 12 residues. CDR3: CASSSGPGGYTF. DNA of the CDR3: TGTGCCAGCAGTTCGGGCCCCGGGGGCTACACCTTC.

This clonotype was seen only a few times. The chain has TRBV7-3 and TRBJ1-3, with no clear D. The V and J ends lost 1 base and 5 bases respectively, with 24 bases between them. Germline CDR1 is SGHTA and CDR2 is FQGTGA. CDR3 length equals 19 residues. The CDR3 region has the DNA TGTGCCAGCAGCTTAAATCCCACCGGGAAGGTCGCCAGAAGAAACACCATATATTTT. Its translation: CASSLNPTGKVARRNTIYF.

V usage is TRBV6-5 and J usage is TRBJ2-2; 7 bases line up with TRBD1. Germline lookup yields CDR1 MNHEY and CDR2 SVGAGI. The trim removed 6 bases at V and 7 bases at J, leaving 5 bases unmatched. The CDR3 is 13 residues long. The CDR3 DNA reads TGTGCCAGCAGAGTGACAGGGAGCGGGGAGCTGTTTTTT. This translates into CASRVTGSGELFF.

The sample holds many counts of this clonotype. The gene calls are TRBV20-1 and TRBJ2-3; TRBD1 aligns across 10 bases. With V trimmed by 6 bases and J by 4 bases, 10 bases remained unmatched. Germline V gives CDR1 DFQATT, CDR2 SNEGSKA (reference sequence). The length of the CDR3 is 15 residues. CDR3 amino acids: CSANPGTGDPDTQYF. The CDR3 region has the DNA TGCAGTGCGAACCCTGGGACAGGGGATCCAGATACGCAGTATTTT.

This clonotype occurred many times. This chain joins TRBV4-3 and TRBJ2-5, with 9 bases identical to TRBD2. The CDR3 runs to 16 residues. With 4 bases clipped from V and 1 base from J, the junction kept 7 bases outside the gene matches. CDR1 LGHNA and CDR2 YSLEER come from the germline V gene. The CDR3 DNA reads TGCGCCAGCAGCCCAACGAGCGGGAGGACCCAAGAGACCCAGTACTTC. It yields the protein CASSPTSGRTQETQYF.

This clonotype was counted at least ten times. V usage is TRBV24-1 and J usage is TRBJ2-4; the D gene could be TRBD1 or TRBD2 (5 bases each). Per the germline V gene, CDR1 is KGHDR and CDR2 is SFDVKD. The CDR3 runs 16 residues. V gave up 3 bases and J gave up 5 bases, with 16 bases separating them. Here the CDR3 reads CATSDRRPGTQNIQYF. CDR3 bases: TGTGCCACCAGTGATCGGCGTCCGGGGACCCAAAACATTCAGTACTTC.

This clonotype appeared many times. The chain joins TRBV6-1 to TRBJ1-2, with D unresolved. The CDR3 covers 15 residues. In germline, CDR1 is MNHNS, CDR2 SASEGT. Trimming took 2 bases from V and 6 from J, leaving 16 bases between them. The CDR3 DNA is TGTGCCAGCAGTGAAAGGCAGGCCCTATCCAATGGCTACACCTTC. Its translation is CASSERQALSNGYTF.

This clonotype occurred many times. CDR3 protein: CASSARQGVDYEQYF. The CDR3 bases are TGTGCCAGCAGTGCCCGACAGGGTGTTGACTACGAGCAGTACTTC. The chain joins TRBV6-1 to TRBJ2-7; 7 bases match TRBD1. CDR1 MNHNS and CDR2 SASEGT come from the germline V gene. The CDR3 sequence is 15 residues long. Trimming removed 4 bases from V and 3 bases from J; junction bases left unmatched: 9.

This clonotype was counted ten times or more. The chain couples TRBV7-3 to TRBJ2-3; 9 nucleotides agree with TRBD1. V lost 5 bases, J lost 1 base, and 7 bases stayed unmatched. This CDR3 spans 16 amino acids. CDR1 SGHTA and CDR2 FQGTGA come from the germline V gene. CDR3 loop: CASSLQGAVGTDTQYF. The CDR3 DNA follows: TGTGCCAGCAGCCTACAGGGGGCTGTGGGCACAGATACGCAGTATTTT.

In its sample, this clonotype was seen many times. The chain has TRBV7-2 and TRBJ1-5; D not certain. The CDR3 contains 15 residues. Trimming took off 3 bases at V and 1 base at J, with 10 bases between the two ends. Germline V gives CDR1 SGHTA, CDR2 FQGNSA. The CDR3 sequence is CASSFVFPSNQPQHF. The CDR3 DNA reads as TGTGCCAGCAGCTTTGTGTTCCCCAGCAATCAGCCCCAGCATTTT. The full variable domain, rest sourced from reference TRBV7-2 and TRBJ1-5, is GAGVSQSPSNKVTEKGKDVELRCDPISGHTALYWYRQSLGQGLEFLIYFQGNSAPDKSGLPSDRFSAERTGGSVSTLTIQRTQQEDSAVYLCASSFVFPSNQPQHFGDGTRLSIL.

This clonotype was seen many times. The chain links TRBV20-1 to TRBJ2-7, with D possibly being TRBD1 or TRBD2 (5 bases each). The CDR3 extends over 14 amino acids. Germline V lookup: CDR1 DFQATT, CDR2 SNEGSKA (reference sequence). V gave up 5 bases and J gave up 0 bases, with 14 bases separating them. CDR3 nucleotide sequence: TGCAGTGCTCTCGGGACGACGAACTCCTACGAGCAGTACTTC. It yields the protein CSALGTTNSYEQYF.

This clonotype was detected ten times or more. The chain combines TRBV27 with TRBJ1-3; D call uncertain. The CDR3 contains 13 residues. Trimming stripped 8 bases from V and 0 bases from J, with 8 bases between. Germline CDR1 MNHEY, CDR2 SMNVEV (reference sequence). The CDR3 reads CASRKNSGNTIYF. The DNA for the CDR3 is TGTGCCAGCCGTAAGAACTCTGGAAACACCATATATTTT.